There are a few counts of the clone carrying this T cell receptor (beta chain). The CDR3 length is 16 residues. The V and J ends lost 2 bases and 5 bases, in that order; junction bases with no gene match: 13. In germline, CDR1 is DFQATT, CDR2 SNEGSKA (reference sequence). These data come from a study of identical twins. TCRdb called the 5' RACE reads again in MiXCR, with one record for every CDR3 protein. Of 400,000 to 650,000 distinct CDR3 sequences in the sample, roughly a fifth were seen once. These data are also associated with another study on T cells expressing NK-cell markers. In that study: It was sorted CD3+CD56-NKG2C+, CD3+CD56+NKG2C- and CD3+CD56+NKG2C+ T cells that provided the TCR beta repertoires. Among CD8+ T cells from more than five donors, dominant NKG2C+ clonotypes accounted for about 1.0-7.0%. Whether expanded NKG2C+ T cell clones recognized HCMV stayed uncertain.

The chain combines TRBV20-1 with TRBJ2-5; 8 nucleotides line up with TRBD2. The sequenced sample consisted of CD4+ T cells sorted from blood. The source is a woman aged 18-29 years in good health. CDR3 amino acids: CSARPVNRGGWETQYF. In DNA, the CDR3 is TGCAGTGCTAGACCTGTAAACCGGGGGGGCTGGGAGACCCAGTACTTC.